These 2 T cell receptor beta chains share one sample of origin, sequenced in a study of blood T cell repertoires in COVID-19. Repertoires were generated with immunoSEQ multiplex PCR, while TCRdb's copy carries only in-frame clones and drops some. The data contain 300,000 to 450,000 clones, less than 85% of them singletons. The sequenced sample was peripheral blood. These receptors all come from a woman between 18 and 29 years old with acute or convalescent COVID-19.

This clone has a single count. The chain links TRBV30 to TRBJ2-7; 7 bases align to TRBD1. CDR3 length: 15 amino acids. The trim removed 0 bases at V and 3 bases at J, leaving 8 bases unmatched. Per germline, CDR1 GTSNPN and CDR2 SVGIG (reference sequence). The CDR3 nucleotides are TGTGCCTGGAGTGTTGAGGTTTCAGGGGGCTACGAGCAGTACTTC. It encodes CAWSVEVSGGYEQYF.

This clone was seen many times. Different DNA sequences within this sample yield the same CDR3. The chain employs TRBV5-4 and TRBJ2-7, with TRBD2 matching over 9 bases. The V and J ends lost 4 bases and 0 bases, in that order; junction bases with no gene match: 5. Germline loops: CDR1 SGHNT, CDR2 YYREEE (reference sequence). The CDR3 runs to 15 residues. DNA for the CDR3: TGTGCCAGCAGCCTTAGCGGGGGTTACTCCTACGAGCAGTACTTC. Protein product: CASSLSGGYSYEQYF.